Listed below are T cell receptor beta chains from one sample, sequenced in a study of blood T cell repertoires in COVID-19. Repertoires were generated with immunoSEQ multiplex PCR, while TCRdb's copy carries only in-frame clones and drops some. The sample consists of some 88,000 clones, 65% to 90% of them appearing once. The sequencing input was peripheral blood. These receptors were obtained from a man aged 55 to 70 with acute or convalescent COVID-19. Each CDR3 is given with its conserved first and last residue. The order of the fields is clone size, V gene, J gene, D gene, CDR3 DNA, CDR3 protein. D genes are given only for firm matches. Size tells how often a clone was seen (once, few, many) or the class of an expanded clone, and some rows leave it out.

size: -; V: TRBV10-3; J: TRBJ1-4; D: TRBD1; DNA: TGTGCCATCAGTCTGGGACAGGATAATGAAAAACTGTTTTTT; CDR3: CAISLGQDNEKLFF
size: -; V: TRBV7-2; J: TRBJ1-2; D: -; DNA: TGTGCCAGCAGCTTAGGGGGCGTTCCTAACTATGGCTACACCTTC; CDR3: CASSLGGVPNYGYTF
size: -; V: TRBV27; J: TRBJ1-1; D: TRBD1; DNA: TGTGCCAGCAGTTTAGGACAGGGGGCTTTCAACACTGAAGCTTTCTTT; CDR3: CASSLGQGAFNTEAFF
size: -; V: TRBV7-8; J: TRBJ2-7; D: -; DNA: TGTGCCAGCAGCTTAGTAGCTTTTTCTTACGAGCAGTACTTC; CDR3: CASSLVAFSYEQYF
size: -; V: TRBV6-6; J: TRBJ2-1; D: TRBD2; DNA: TGTGCCAGCATCAAAGCGGGGGTCAATGAGCAGTTCTTC; CDR3: CASIKAGVNEQFF
size: once; V: TRBV6-5; J: TRBJ2-2; D: -; DNA: TGTGCCAGCAGATACGCAGGGATCACCGGGGAGCTGTTTTTT; CDR3: CASRYAGITGELFF
size: -; V: TRBV5-1; J: TRBJ1-4; D: TRBD1; DNA: TGCGCCAGCAGCTTTAGACAGGGACGGGGTGAAAAACTGTTTTTT; CDR3: CASSFRQGRGEKLFF
size: -; V: TRBV11-2; J: TRBJ2-4; D: -; DNA: TGTGCCAGCAGCTTAGTCTCCAACATTCAGTACTTC; CDR3: CASSLVSNIQYF
size: -; V: TRBV7-8; J: TRBJ1-1; D: -; DNA: TGTGCCAGCAGCTCCCGTAGGAACACTGAAGCTTTCTTT; CDR3: CASSSRRNTEAFF
size: -; V: TRBV11-3; J: TRBJ2-1; D: -; DNA: TGTGCCAGCAGCTTAGGAACTCTTAACAATGAGCAGTTCTTC; CDR3: CASSLGTLNNEQFF
size: few; V: TRBV28; J: TRBJ2-7; D: -; DNA: TGTGCCAGCAGTTTAGGGCTAATCTACGAGCAGTACTTC; CDR3: CASSLGLIYEQYF
size: once; V: TRBV11-2; J: TRBJ1-2; D: -; DNA: TGTGCCAGCAAAAAACATGGGGCAGGCGTTGGAAAGGACTATGGCTACACCTTC; CDR3: CASKKHGAGVGKDYGYTF
size: -; V: TRBV7-9; J: TRBJ1-6; D: TRBD1; DNA: TGTGCCAGCAATCCGGGACAGCCACTATCACCCCTCCACTTT; CDR3: CASNPGQPLSPLHF
size: -; V: TRBV7-6; J: TRBJ2-4; D: TRBD1; DNA: TGTGCCAGGGGACAGGGGCCCTTTGTAGCCAAAAACATTCAGTACTTC; CDR3: CARGQGPFVAKNIQYF
size: -; V: TRBV18; J: TRBJ1-4; D: -; DNA: TGTGCCAGCTCACCGAGGGGGTCTAATGAAAAACTGTTTTTT; CDR3: CASSPRGSNEKLFF
size: -; V: TRBV6-5; J: TRBJ1-2; D: TRBD1; DNA: TGTGCCAGCAGTTCGTGGGACAGTACTAACTATGGCTACACCTTC; CDR3: CASSSWDSTNYGYTF
size: -; V: TRBV11-3; J: TRBJ2-1; D: TRBD2; DNA: TGTGCCAGCAGCGTTCGGACTAGCGGGGGTAACAATGAGCAGTTCTTC; CDR3: CASSVRTSGGNNEQFF
size: once; V: TRBV3-1/TRBV3-2; J: TRBJ1-1; D: -; DNA: TGTGCCAGCAGATCGGGATTTAACACTGAAGCTTTCTTT; CDR3: CASRSGFNTEAFF